These T cell receptor beta chains were read from a single sample in a study of CD8 T cells in ankylosing spondylitis. Via MiXCR, TCRdb re-called the 5' RACE reads, giving one row per CDR3 protein. The sample carries about 160,000 distinct CDR3 sequences, 18% recorded once. Sample: blood, either unsorted or a sorted T cell fraction (not recorded which). The receptors originated from a male donor with ankylosing spondylitis or in good health (not recorded which). Each CDR3 is given with its conserved first and last residue. D genes are given only for firm matches.

V gene	D gene	J gene	CDR3 protein
TRBV5-1	.	TRBJ2-3	CASRDAIGTDTQYF
TRBV5-1	.	TRBJ1-2	CASSLREGREKGGYTF
TRBV20-1	TRBD1	TRBJ1-5	CSASSGGEVGSPQHF
TRBV18	.	TRBJ1-1	CASSPIVSSEAFF
TRBV24-1	.	TRBJ1-2	CATSDSGQRYGYTF
TRBV20-1	TRBD1	TRBJ1-5	CSARTGVGDQPQHF
TRBV10-3	.	TRBJ1-1	CAISVRQGNTEAFF
TRBV7-2	TRBD1	TRBJ1-5	CASSPDRDDNQPQHF
TRBV7-8	TRBD2	TRBJ2-4	CASSSPGLARFVGIQYF
TRBV5-1	.	TRBJ1-1	CASSLGRARGTEAFF
TRBV24-1	TRBD1	TRBJ2-1	CATSVPRGLGNEQFF
TRBV11-2	TRBD1	TRBJ1-1	CASSLGLILTGGHANTEAFF
TRBV7-7	TRBD2	TRBJ2-2	CASSLGTSGNYGELFF
TRBV29-1	.	TRBJ1-1	CSVGAVNEAFF
TRBV3-1	TRBD1	TRBJ2-7	CASSWTGGEYEQYF
TRBV11-3	TRBD2	TRBJ2-1	CASSFRTSGNNEQFF
TRBV5-1	.	TRBJ2-2	CASRLGQNTGELFF
TRBV10-3	TRBD2	TRBJ2-2	CAIRSSGGNTGELFF
TRBV29-1	.	TRBJ1-2	CSVVDDLGGGYTF
TRBV10-1	.	TRBJ1-2	CASSDSSYGYTF
TRBV20-1	TRBD2	TRBJ2-1	CSERSGAYNEQFF
TRBV10-2	.	TRBJ2-7	CASRGTSYEQYF
TRBV5-1	.	TRBJ1-1	CASRSDTYTEAFF
TRBV7-9	.	TRBJ2-5	CASSYETNPQETQYF